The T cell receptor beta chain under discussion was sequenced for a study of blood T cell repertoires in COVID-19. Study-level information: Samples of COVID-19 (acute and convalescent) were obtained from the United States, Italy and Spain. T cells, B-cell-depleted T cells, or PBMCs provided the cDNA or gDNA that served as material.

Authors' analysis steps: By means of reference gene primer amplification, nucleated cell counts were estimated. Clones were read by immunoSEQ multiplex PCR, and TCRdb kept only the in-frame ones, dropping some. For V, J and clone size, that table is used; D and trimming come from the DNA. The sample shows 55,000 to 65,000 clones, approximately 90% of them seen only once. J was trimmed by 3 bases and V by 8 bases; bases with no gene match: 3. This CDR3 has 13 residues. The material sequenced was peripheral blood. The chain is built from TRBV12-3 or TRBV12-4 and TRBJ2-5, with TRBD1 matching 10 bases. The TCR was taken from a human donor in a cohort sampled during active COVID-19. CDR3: CASRGQGKETQYF. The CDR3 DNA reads TGTGCCAGCCGGGGACAGGGGAAAGAGACCCAGTACTTC.